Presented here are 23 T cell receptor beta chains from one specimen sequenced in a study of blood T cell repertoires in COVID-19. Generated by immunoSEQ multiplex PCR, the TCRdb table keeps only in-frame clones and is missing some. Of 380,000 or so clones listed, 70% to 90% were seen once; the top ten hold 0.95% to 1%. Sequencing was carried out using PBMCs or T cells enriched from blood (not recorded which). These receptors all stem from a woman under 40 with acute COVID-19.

CDR3: CASSPMRTVRTDTQYF. The CDR3 bases are TGTGCCAGCAGCCCCATGAGGACAGTTCGCACAGATACGCAGTATTTT. The chain couples TRBV3-1 (or the pseudogene TRBV3-2) to TRBJ2-3, with D possibly TRBD1 on 6 matching bases. V was trimmed by 4 bases and J by 1 base, leaving 15 bases between them. The CDR3 runs 16 residues. Germline V CDR1 and CDR2: LGHDT, YNNKEL (reference sequence).

CDR3 region: CASSETADYSNQPQHF. The CDR3 DNA is TGTGCCAGCAGTGAGACGGCAGACTATAGCAATCAGCCCCAGCATTTT. The genes are TRBV6-1 and TRBJ1-5; D gene unclear. Germline V gene sequence: CDR1 MNHNS, CDR2 SASEGT. The CDR3 covers 16 residues. With 3 bases removed from V and 0 bases from J, the gap between germline ends came to 12 bases.

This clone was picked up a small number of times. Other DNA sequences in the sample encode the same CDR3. CDR3 DNA sequence: TGCAGTGCTCAGGGTAGCACTGAAGCTTTCTTT. Its protein product is CSAQGSTEAFF. This chain links TRBV20-1 with TRBJ1-1, with a weak D call TRBD1 (5 bases). Per germline, CDR1 DFQATT and CDR2 SNEGSKA (reference sequence). The CDR3 contains 11 residues. Trimming pared 5 bases from V and 4 bases from J, leaving 8 bases between.

In DNA, the CDR3 is TGTGCCAGCAGCTCTAACTCCAGGGCGGCGGGGTTTGCCTACGAGCAGTACTTC. It yields the protein CASSSNSRAAGFAYEQYF. The rearrangement links TRBV11-2 to TRBJ2-7, with a tentative D call TRBD2 (6 bases). Germline V gene sequence: CDR1 SGHAT, CDR2 FQNNGV. The ends were cut back, 4 bases at V and 2 bases at J, with 24 bases in the middle. This CDR3 contains 18 residues.

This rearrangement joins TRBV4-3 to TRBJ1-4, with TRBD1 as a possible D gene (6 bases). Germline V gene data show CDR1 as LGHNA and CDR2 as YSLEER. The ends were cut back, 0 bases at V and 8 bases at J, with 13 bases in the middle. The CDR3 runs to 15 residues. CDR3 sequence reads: CASSQDLSGVEKLFF. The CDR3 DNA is TGCGCCAGCAGCCAAGATCTATCAGGGGTCGAAAAACTGTTTTTT.

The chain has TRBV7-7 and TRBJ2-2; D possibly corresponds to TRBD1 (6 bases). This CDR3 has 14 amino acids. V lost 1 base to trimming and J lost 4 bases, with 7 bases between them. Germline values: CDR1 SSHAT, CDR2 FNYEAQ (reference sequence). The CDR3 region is CASSLDRATGELFF. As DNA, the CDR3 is TGTGCCAGCAGCTTAGACAGGGCCACCGGGGAGCTGTTTTTT.

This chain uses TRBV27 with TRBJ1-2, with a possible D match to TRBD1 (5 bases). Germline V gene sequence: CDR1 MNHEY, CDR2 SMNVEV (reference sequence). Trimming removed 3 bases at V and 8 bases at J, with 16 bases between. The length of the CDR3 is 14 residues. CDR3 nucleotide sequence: TGTGCCAGCAGTTTGAATCGGGGGTCGCAGGGCTACACCTTC. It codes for CASSLNRGSQGYTF.

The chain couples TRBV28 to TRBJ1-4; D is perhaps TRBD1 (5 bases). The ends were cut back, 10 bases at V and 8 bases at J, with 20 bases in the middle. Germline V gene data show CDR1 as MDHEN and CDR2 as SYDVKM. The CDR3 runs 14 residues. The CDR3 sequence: CATVSGVRIEKLFF. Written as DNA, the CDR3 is TGTGCCACCGTCTCGGGGGTTCGGATCGAAAAACTGTTTTTT.

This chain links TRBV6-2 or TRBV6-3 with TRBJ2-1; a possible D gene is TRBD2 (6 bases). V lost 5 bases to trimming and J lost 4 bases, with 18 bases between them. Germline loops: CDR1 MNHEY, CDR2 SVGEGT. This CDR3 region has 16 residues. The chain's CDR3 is CASSMGSSGLYNEQFF. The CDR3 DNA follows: TGTGCCAGCAGTATGGGGAGTAGCGGCCTATACAATGAGCAGTTCTTC.

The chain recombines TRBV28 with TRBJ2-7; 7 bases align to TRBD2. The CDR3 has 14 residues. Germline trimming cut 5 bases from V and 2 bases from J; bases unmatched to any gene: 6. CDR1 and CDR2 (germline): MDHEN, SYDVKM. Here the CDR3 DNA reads TGTGCCAGCAGTCCTATGAGCGGGACCTACGAGCAGTACTTC. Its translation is CASSPMSGTYEQYF.

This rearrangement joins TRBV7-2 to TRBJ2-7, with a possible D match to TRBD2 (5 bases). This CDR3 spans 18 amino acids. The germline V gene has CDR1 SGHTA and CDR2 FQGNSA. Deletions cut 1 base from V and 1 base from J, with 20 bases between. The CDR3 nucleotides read TGTGCCAGCAGCTTAGGTGTCTCCCGGAGCGGAGTATCCTACGAGCAGTACTTC. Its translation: CASSLGVSRSGVSYEQYF.

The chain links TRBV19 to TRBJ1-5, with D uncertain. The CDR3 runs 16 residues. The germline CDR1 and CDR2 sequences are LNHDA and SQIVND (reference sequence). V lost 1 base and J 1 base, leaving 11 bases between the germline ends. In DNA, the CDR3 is TGTGCCAGTAGTATAGGCCTCACGGGAAGCAATCAGCCCCAGCATTTT. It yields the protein CASSIGLTGSNQPQHF.

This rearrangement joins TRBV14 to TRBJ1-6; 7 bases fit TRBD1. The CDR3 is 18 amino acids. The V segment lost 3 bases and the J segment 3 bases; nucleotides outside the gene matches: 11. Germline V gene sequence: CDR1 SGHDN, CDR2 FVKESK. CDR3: CASSQSLTGRIYNSPLHF. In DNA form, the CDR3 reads TGTGCCAGCAGCCAGTCTCTGACAGGGAGAATCTATAATTCACCCCTCCACTTT.

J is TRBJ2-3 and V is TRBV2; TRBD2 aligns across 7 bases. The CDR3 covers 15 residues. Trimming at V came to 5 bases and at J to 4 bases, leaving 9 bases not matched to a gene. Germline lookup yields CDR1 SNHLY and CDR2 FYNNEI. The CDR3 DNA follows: TGTGCCAGCAGTAATAGCGGGTTGGGGGCAGATACGCAGTATTTT. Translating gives CASSNSGLGADTQYF. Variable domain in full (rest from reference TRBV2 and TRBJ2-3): EPEVTQTPSHQVTQMGQEVILRCVPISNHLYFYWYRQILGQKVEFLVSFYNNEISEKSEIFDDQFSVERPDGSNFTLKIRSTKLEDSAMYFCASSNSGLGADTQYFGPGTRLTVL.

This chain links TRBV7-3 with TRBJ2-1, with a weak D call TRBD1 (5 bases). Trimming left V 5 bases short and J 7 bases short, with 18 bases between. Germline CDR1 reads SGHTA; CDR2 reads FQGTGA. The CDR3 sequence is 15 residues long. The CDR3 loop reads CASSPLGAAINEQFF. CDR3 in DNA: TGTGCCAGCAGCCCCCTTGGGGCGGCCATAAATGAGCAGTTCTTC. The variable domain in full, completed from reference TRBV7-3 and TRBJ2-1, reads GAGVSQTPSNKVTEKGKYVELRCDPISGHTALYWYRQSLGQGPEFLIYFQGTGAADDSGLPNDRFFAVRPEGSVSTLKIQRTERGDSAVYLCASSPLGAAINEQFFGPGTRLTVL.

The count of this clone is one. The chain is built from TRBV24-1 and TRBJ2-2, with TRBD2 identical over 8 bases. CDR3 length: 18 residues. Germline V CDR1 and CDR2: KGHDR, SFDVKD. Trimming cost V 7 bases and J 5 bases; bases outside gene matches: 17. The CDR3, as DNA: TGTGCCACCAGGGATGCCTCGGGAGGGCCGGGGGCAACCGGGGAGCTGTTTTTT. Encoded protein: CATRDASGGPGATGELFF.

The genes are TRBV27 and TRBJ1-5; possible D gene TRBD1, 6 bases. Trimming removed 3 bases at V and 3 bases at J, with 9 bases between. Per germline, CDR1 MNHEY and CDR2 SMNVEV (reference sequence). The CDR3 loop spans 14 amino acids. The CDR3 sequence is CASSLLGANQPQHF. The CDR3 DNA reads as TGTGCCAGCAGTTTGTTGGGGGCCAATCAGCCCCAGCATTTT.

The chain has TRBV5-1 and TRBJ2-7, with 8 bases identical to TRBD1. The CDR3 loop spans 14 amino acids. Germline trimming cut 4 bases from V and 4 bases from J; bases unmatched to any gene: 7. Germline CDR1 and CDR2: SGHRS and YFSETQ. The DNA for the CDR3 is TGCGCCAGCAGCCATCAGGGGGCAGAGTACGAGCAGTACTTC. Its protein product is CASSHQGAEYEQYF.

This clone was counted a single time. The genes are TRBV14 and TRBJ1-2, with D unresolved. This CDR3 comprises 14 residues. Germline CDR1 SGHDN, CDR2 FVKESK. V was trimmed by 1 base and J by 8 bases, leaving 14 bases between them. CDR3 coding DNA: TGTGCCAGCAGCCAAGGAGTACTATGGCACGGCTACACCTTC. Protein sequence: CASSQGVLWHGYTF.

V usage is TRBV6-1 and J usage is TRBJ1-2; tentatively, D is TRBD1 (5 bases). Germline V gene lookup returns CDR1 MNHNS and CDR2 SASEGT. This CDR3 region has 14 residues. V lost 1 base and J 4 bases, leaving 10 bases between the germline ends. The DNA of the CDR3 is TGTGCCAGCAGTGAAGATGGGGGGTCCTATGGCTACACCTTC. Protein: CASSEDGGSYGYTF.

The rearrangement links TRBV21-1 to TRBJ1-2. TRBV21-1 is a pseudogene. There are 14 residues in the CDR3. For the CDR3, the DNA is TGTGCCAGCAGCAAAGTAGAATTTAACTATGGCTACACCTTC. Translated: CASSKVEFNYGYTF.

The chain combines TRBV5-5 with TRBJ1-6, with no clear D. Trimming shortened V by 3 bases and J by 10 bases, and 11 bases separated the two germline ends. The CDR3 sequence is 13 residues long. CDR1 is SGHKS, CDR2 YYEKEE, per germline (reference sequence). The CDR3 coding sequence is TGTGCCAGCAGCTGGGTGCCCGGGTCACCCCTCCACTTT. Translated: CASSWVPGSPLHF.

The CDR3 nucleotides are TGTGCCAGCTCCTACAGGAGAGAAGCTTTCTTT. It translates to CASSYRREAFF. This chain joins TRBV25-1 and TRBJ1-1, with TRBD1 as a possible D gene (5 bases). The V gene lost 8 bases and the J gene lost 8 bases, with 12 bases spanning the gap. Germline V gives CDR1 MGHDK, CDR2 SYGVNS. The CDR3 extends over 11 amino acids.